These T cell receptor beta chains were read from a single sample in a study of blood T cell repertoires in COVID-19. Only in-frame clones appear in the TCRdb table, and some are missing; sequencing was by immunoSEQ multiplex PCR. The table lists approximately 130,000 clones, 86% of them singletons. The sequencing input was peripheral blood. The receptors come from a woman aged 45-65 years who had recovered from COVID-19. Each CDR3 is given with its conserved first and last residue. A D gene is named only where the DNA matches it firmly. For some rows the clone size is stated as once, few or many, or as a class when expanded; others skip it.

size,D,V,J,CDR3,DNA
few,-,TRBV11-2,TRBJ2-5,CASSVDWQETQYF,TGTGCCAGCAGCGTCGACTGGCAAGAGACCCAGTACTTC
-,TRBD2,TRBV5-6,TRBJ2-2,CASTLAGGYGELFF,TGTGCCAGCACTCTAGCGGGAGGTTACGGGGAGCTGTTTTTT
once,TRBD1,TRBV7-9,TRBJ1-5,CASSPGQGIPQPQHF,TGTGCCAGCAGCCCCGGACAGGGGATCCCTCAGCCCCAGCATTTT
-,TRBD1,TRBV19,TRBJ2-7,CASKPGQGASYEQYF,TGTGCCAGTAAGCCCGGACAGGGGGCTTCCTACGAGCAGTACTTC
few,-,TRBV11-1,TRBJ1-3,CASSVNRRTSGNTIYF,TGTGCCAGCAGCGTCAACAGGAGAACCTCTGGAAACACCATATATTTT
-,TRBD2,TRBV27,TRBJ2-7,CASSYAPGGGLLGEQYF,TGTGCCAGCAGTTATGCCCCGGGCGGGGGTCTGCTAGGCGAGCAGTACTTC
once,-,TRBV2,TRBJ1-2,CASKAGAYGYTF,TGTGCCAGCAAGGCAGGGGCCTATGGCTACACCTTC
-,-,TRBV9,TRBJ2-7,CASSVGISSSYEQYF,TGTGCCAGCAGCGTAGGAATTAGTTCCTCCTACGAGCAGTACTTC
-,-,TRBV10-3,TRBJ1-1,CAQSLGGSTEAFF,TGTGCTCAAAGCCTGGGCGGGTCCACTGAAGCTTTCTTT
-,-,TRBV24-1,TRBJ2-1,CATSDSLTGNEQFF,TGTGCCACCAGTGATTCTCTGACAGGCAATGAGCAGTTCTTC
-,-,TRBV3-1/TRBV3-2,TRBJ2-2,CASSALRRTGELFF,TGTGCCAGCAGCGCCCTAAGGAGAACCGGGGAGCTGTTTTTT
-,-,TRBV13,TRBJ1-5,CASSPPLRRDENQPQHF,TGTGCCAGCAGCCCCCCCCTCAGGAGGGACGAAAATCAGCCCCAGCATTTT
-,-,TRBV5-8,TRBJ1-1,CASSGRVLMNTEAFF,TGTGCCAGCAGCGGCAGGGTTCTGATGAACACTGAAGCTTTCTTT